This is a list of T cell receptor beta chains from one sample in a study of OX40 agonist ivuxolimab in advanced cancers. The table came from immunoSEQ multiplex PCR; TCRdb's copy has only in-frame clones and leaves some out. The repertoire consists of 15,000 to 20,000 clones, with around 82% occurring once and the leading ten covering roughly an eighth. This specimen was CD4+ or CD8+ T cells sorted from blood, taken in a trial of the OX40 agonist ivuxolimab. These receptors were collected from an adult with an advanced solid tumor such as melanoma, head and neck, liver or kidney cancer. The CDR3 runs from the conserved cysteine through the conserved F or W.

TRBV9 | 13 | CASSNRVNTEAFF
TRBV19 | 15 | CASGETGGVNEKLFF
TRBV10-1 | 15 | CASSELGPPGNEQYF
TRBV9 | 12 | CASRGDNYGYTF
TRBV7-6 | 14 | CASSLLANTDTQYF
TRBV13 | 13 | CASSSRGGYEQYF
TRBV11-2 | 17 | CASSPERGPTGANVLTF
TRBV27 | 15 | CASSLLREADTEAFF
TRBV2 | 15 | CASRTGTSKYNEQFF
TRBV7-2 | 14 | CASSLYPHPDTQYF
TRBV11-3 | 13 | CASSYGRTDTQYF
TRBV19 | 15 | CASRTEARDNQPQHF
TRBV5-4 | 14 | CASSPGLATYEQYF
TRBV28 | 13 | CASSTQGPDTQYF
TRBV10-3 | 15 | CAISVLAGEADTQYF
TRBV4-2 | 18 | CASSQDPPAGRKNTEAFF
TRBV6-5 | 13 | CASSYPGQETQYF
TRBV19 | 17 | CASSSGRASSSYNEQFF
TRBV7-3 | 15 | CASSLRTSGHNEQFF
TRBV7-9 | 14 | CASSPPAGGDGYTF
TRBV7-8 | 14 | CASSPGQFNTEAFF